This passage covers 23 T cell receptor beta chains from one sample sequenced in a study of T cells in Graves' hyperthyroidism and ophthalmopathy. Amplified TCR beta CDR3 regions came from RNA transcripts. An initial round of RT-PCR targeting the TCR CDR3 relied on the HTBI primer set. TCRdb re-called the multiplex PCR reads with MiXCR, one entry per CDR3 protein. The table includes approximately 710,000 distinct CDR3 sequences, 15% to 20% detected once. Sequenced sample: blood. The receptors were gathered from a man aged 45-65 years with Graves' hyperthyroidism.

At least ten counts were recorded for this clonotype. The rearrangement joins TRBV6-1 to TRBJ1-2; 8 bases are shared with TRBD1. Germline CDR1 and CDR2: MNHNS and SASEGT. With V trimmed by 3 bases and J by 5 bases, 2 bases remained unmatched. This CDR3 region has 13 residues. The CDR3 sequence: CASSDRTGYGYTF. The DNA of the CDR3 is TGTGCCAGCAGTGACCGGACAGGGTATGGCTACACCTTC.

In its sample, this clonotype was seen many times. The rearrangement uses TRBV7-2 and TRBJ1-1, with 10 bases that match TRBD1. CDR3 size: 15 residues. The junction had 3 bases not matched to a gene; V was cut back by 4 bases and J by 1 base. Germline-derived CDR1 and CDR2 are SGHTA and FQGNSA. CDR3 amino acids: CASSWGQGPNTEAFF. The DNA for the CDR3 is TGTGCCAGCAGCTGGGGACAGGGGCCGAACACTGAAGCTTTCTTT.

This clonotype was counted at least ten times. J is TRBJ1-1 and V is TRBV2; D gene ambiguous. Germline V gives CDR1 SNHLY, CDR2 FYNNEI. Trimming removed 5 bases from V and 0 bases from J, with 10 bases in between. The CDR3 totals 14 residues. The CDR3 loop reads CASSYDILNTEAFF. CDR3 nucleotides: TGTGCCAGCAGTTATGACATCTTGAACACTGAAGCTTTCTTT.

V is TRBV7-9 and J is TRBJ1-1, with D possibly being TRBD1 (6 bases). Trimming took off 10 bases at V and 3 bases at J, with 15 bases between the two ends. CDR1 is SEHNR, CDR2 FQNEAQ, per germline (reference sequence). The CDR3 contains 13 residues. The CDR3 nucleotides read TGTGCCATCCCGGGGGCTCTGGACACTGAAGCTTTCTTT. Translating gives CAIPGALDTEAFF.

The chain couples TRBV6-2 or TRBV6-3 to TRBJ1-1; D gene ambiguous. Germline CDR1 reads MNHEY; CDR2 reads SVGEGT. The ends were cut back, 6 bases at V and 1 base at J, with 12 bases in the middle. This CDR3 region has 14 residues. The CDR3 region is CASSGRSGNTEAFF. CDR3 coding DNA: TGTGCCAGCAGCGGGCGTTCGGGGAACACTGAAGCTTTCTTT.

This clonotype appeared many times. The genes are TRBV10-3 and TRBJ2-1; 7 nucleotides agree with TRBD2. J was trimmed by 2 bases and V by 4 bases; bases with no gene match: 5. Germline V lookup: CDR1 ENHRY, CDR2 SYGVKD. CDR3 length: 15 residues. CDR3 in amino acids: CAISAAGNTYNEQFF. CDR3 coding DNA: TGTGCCATCAGTGCAGCGGGAAACACCTACAATGAGCAGTTCTTC.

This sequence joins TRBV19 and TRBJ2-1, with D perhaps TRBD2 (5 bases). Deletions cut 5 bases from V and 1 base from J, with 12 bases between. CDR1 LNHDA and CDR2 SQIVND come from the germline V gene (reference sequence). This CDR3 region has 15 residues. The chain's CDR3 is CASSFEGFSYNEQFF. The CDR3 DNA follows: TGTGCCAGTAGTTTTGAGGGCTTTTCCTACAATGAGCAGTTCTTC.

The genes are TRBV3-1 and TRBJ2-5; the match to TRBD2 covers 11 bases. The ends lost 7 bases at V and 1 base at J; junction bases unmatched: 2. Germline V gene data show CDR1 as LGHDT and CDR2 as YNNKEL (reference sequence). The CDR3 spans 14 residues. For the CDR3, the DNA is TGTGCCAGCATCACTAGCGGGGGCCAAGAGACCCAGTACTTC. Its translation: CASITSGGQETQYF.

This chain links TRBV5-8 with TRBJ2-7; D may be TRBD2 (6 bases). This CDR3 region has 16 residues. V shed 4 bases and J shed 5 bases, with 22 bases lying between them. Per the germline V gene, CDR1 is SGHTS and CDR2 is YDEGEE. CDR3 sequence: CASSQAPTVRGNEQYF. CDR3 DNA sequence: TGTGCCAGCAGCCAAGCTCCGACGGTGCGGGGTAACGAGCAGTACTTC.

The J gene is TRBJ2-5, the V gene TRBV5-1; 9 nucleotides match TRBD1. The CDR3 runs to 15 residues. V lost 3 bases to trimming and J lost 3 bases; unmatched junction nucleotides: 6. Germline assignment: CDR1 SGHRS and CDR2 YFSETQ. CDR3 amino acids: CASSSGQGLKETQYF. In DNA, the CDR3 is TGCGCCAGCAGCTCCGGACAGGGGTTAAAAGAGACCCAGTACTTC.

Points on this clonotype: A much bigger clone sits one base away, suggesting this may be a read error. The chain couples TRBV20-1 to TRBJ1-6; 7 bases line up with TRBD1. There are 13 residues in the CDR3. Trimming cost V 5 bases and J 7 bases; bases outside gene matches: 5. Germline V gene lookup returns CDR1 DFQATT and CDR2 SNEGSKA (reference sequence). CDR3 loop: CSAGVQGNSPLHF. The CDR3 coding sequence is TGCAGTGCTGGAGTACAGGGGAATTCACCCCTCCACTTT.

This clonotype has a count of ten or more. The chain has TRBV29-1 and TRBJ1-1, with 12 bases identical to TRBD1. CDR3 length equals 13 residues. V gave up 8 bases and J gave up 5 bases; unmatched junction bases: 6. Germline V gene data show CDR1 as SQVTM and CDR2 as ANQGSEA. This chain's CDR3 is CSSSGQGATEAFF. The CDR3 bases are TGCAGCTCATCGGGACAGGGGGCGACTGAAGCTTTCTTT.

This sequence joins TRBV5-1 and TRBJ2-5; TRBD1 aligns across 8 bases. This CDR3 region has 15 residues. The V segment lost 0 bases and the J segment 4 bases; nucleotides outside the gene matches: 5. Per the germline V gene, CDR1 is SGHRS and CDR2 is YFSETQ. CDR3 sequence (DNA): TGCGCCAGCAGCTTGGCCTACAGGGGGTCAGAGACCCAGTACTTC. The encoded protein is CASSLAYRGSETQYF. Full variable domain (outside the CDR3, taken from reference TRBV5-1 and TRBJ2-5): KAGVTQTPRYLIKTRGQQVTLSCSPISGHRSVSWYQQTPGQGLQFLFEYFSETQRNKGNFPGRFSGRQFSNSRSEMNVSTLELGDSALYLCASSLAYRGSETQYFGPGTRLLVL.

This clonotype has a count of ten or more. The rearrangement joins TRBV12-3 or TRBV12-4 to TRBJ1-1, with D perhaps TRBD1 (5 bases). The CDR3 runs 15 residues. V lost 3 bases and J 4 bases, leaving 15 bases between the germline ends. The CDR3 loop is CASSFAFRGGTEAFF. Here the CDR3 DNA reads TGTGCCAGCAGTTTCGCCTTTCGGGGCGGCACTGAAGCTTTCTTT.

This clonotype was seen repeatedly, ten times or more. The chain carries TRBV25-1 and TRBJ2-7; 10 bases agree with TRBD2. The CDR3 has 15 residues. The germline CDR1 and CDR2 sequences are MGHDK and SYGVNS. The J segment lost 5 bases and the V segment lost 1 base, leaving 5 bases of the junction unmatched. The CDR3 here is CASSESPSGSHEQYF. Here the CDR3 DNA reads TGTGCCAGCAGTGAATCGCCTAGCGGGAGCCACGAGCAGTACTTC.

The V call is TRBV19, the J call TRBJ1-1, with D hard to call. The CDR3 runs to 14 residues. Germline V gene lookup returns CDR1 LNHDA and CDR2 SQIVND (reference sequence). The V gene lost 3 bases and the J gene lost 2 bases, with 10 bases spanning the gap. The CDR3 here is CASSMLASNTEAFF. The CDR3 DNA reads TGTGCCAGTAGTATGTTGGCATCTAACACTGAAGCTTTCTTT.

This clonotype was observed a handful of times. Germline is not matched at one junction end, which may reflect a read error. The J gene is TRBJ2-7, the V gene TRBV28; D unclear. The CDR3 consists of 12 residues. Looked up from germline, CDR1 is MDHEN and CDR2 is SYDVKM. CDR3 residues: CASSLASYERYF. CDR3 nucleotides: TGTGCCAGCAGTTTAGCAAGCTACGAGCGGTACTTC.

A few counts support this clonotype. This chain joins TRBV25-1 and TRBJ2-3; D unclear. The CDR3 totals 13 residues. Germline-derived CDR1 and CDR2 are MGHDK and SYGVNS. V was clipped by 5 bases and J by 4 bases, with 10 bases between them. CDR3 in DNA: TGTGCCAGCAGTCAAGGGTTCGCAGATACGCAGTATTTT. Its protein product is CASSQGFADTQYF.

This clonotype was observed at least ten times. The chain combines TRBV20-1 with TRBJ1-1; weak D call: TRBD1 (5 bases). In germline, CDR1 is DFQATT, CDR2 SNEGSKA (reference sequence). CDR3 length equals 14 residues. V lost 0 bases and J 0 bases, leaving 8 bases between the germline ends. The CDR3 reads CSARDWGLNTEAFF. The CDR3 nucleotides are TGCAGTGCTAGAGATTGGGGGTTGAACACTGAAGCTTTCTTT.

This clonotype came up many times. V is TRBV30 and J is TRBJ2-7, with D tentatively TRBD2 (6 bases). Germline V gives CDR1 GTSNPN, CDR2 SVGIG (reference sequence). The length of the CDR3 is 15 residues. Trimming stripped 0 bases from V and 4 bases from J, with 16 bases between. The CDR3 sequence: CAWSVLGRPPYEQYF. The CDR3 DNA reads as TGTGCCTGGAGTGTACTGGGGAGGCCACCTTACGAGCAGTACTTC.

Here the CDR3 DNA reads TGTGCCACCTCCGGGACCTATGGCTACACCTTC. Protein sequence: CATSGTYGYTF. The chain combines TRBV11-2 with TRBJ1-2; D is perhaps TRBD1 (5 bases). V was shortened by 10 bases and J by 4 bases, with 10 bases between the two germline ends. The CDR3 is made up of 11 amino acids. Germline values: CDR1 SGHAT, CDR2 FQNNGV.

The J gene is TRBJ2-5, the V gene TRBV6-8, with 7 nucleotides matching TRBD1. The CDR3 loop spans 12 amino acids. From germline, CDR1 is MNHGY and CDR2 SAAAGT. After removal of 8 bases from V and 4 bases from J, the junction contained 4 bases not matched to a gene. CDR3 sequence reads: CASPQGTETQYF. CDR3 nucleotides: TGTGCCAGCCCACAGGGGACAGAGACCCAGTACTTC.

This clonotype has at least ten counts. This chain connects TRBV30 to TRBJ1-1; 11 nucleotides align to TRBD1. Germline V gene data show CDR1 as GTSNPN and CDR2 as SVGIG (reference sequence). The CDR3 length is 13 residues. V dropped 2 bases and J dropped 5; count of bases not matched to a gene: 1. DNA of the CDR3: TGTGCCTGGAGTCGGGACAGGGGGACTGAAGCTTTCTTT. Protein: CAWSRDRGTEAFF.